This T cell receptor beta chain was recorded in a study of identical twins. Study-level points and caveats: Memory repertoires lacked the insertion deficit that abundant cord blood beta clonotypes showed.

The authors used template switching to add a universal primer site and gave cDNA unique molecular identifiers. TCRdb ran MiXCR on the 5' RACE reads and lists one entry per CDR3 protein. The repertoire includes about 240,000 distinct CDR3 sequences, roughly a tenth of them detected once, and 9% to 10% sits in the top ten. With respect to this clonotype: Its specificity is unknown.

In every case, the donor was a healthy Caucasian. The CDR3 runs to 13 residues. Germline CDR1 reads SGHDT; CDR2 reads YYEEEE. Germline trimming cut 1 base from V and 5 bases from J; bases unmatched to any gene: 1. The sequencing input was memory T cells sorted from blood. This TCR derives from a man aged 50 or older in good health. This rearrangement joins TRBV5-6 to TRBJ2-3; the match to TRBD2 covers 7 bases. The CDR3 bases are TGTGCCAGCAGCTTGCGGGGGGTAGATACGCAGTATTTT. Residues: CASSLRGVDTQYF.